This T cell receptor beta chain originates from a study of T cell changes during pregnancy in multiple sclerosis. Produced via immunoSEQ multiplex PCR; TCRdb's table is partial and in-frame only. The table includes more than 55,000 clones, approximately 90% detected once. Germline trimming cut 5 bases from V and 5 bases from J; bases unmatched to any gene: 7. The CDR3 runs to 15 residues. CDR1 MNHEY and CDR2 SMNVEV come from the germline V gene (reference sequence). The table lists this clone with a count of one. The input for sequencing was peripheral blood, taken after pregnancy. The chain is built from TRBV27 and TRBJ2-5, with 11 bases fitting TRBD1. The TCR sequence derives from a female donor with multiple sclerosis, enrolled in a pregnancy study. CDR3 region: CASSHRTGGAETQYF. DNA for the CDR3: TGTGCCAGCAGTCACCGGACAGGGGGCGCGGAGACCCAGTACTTC.